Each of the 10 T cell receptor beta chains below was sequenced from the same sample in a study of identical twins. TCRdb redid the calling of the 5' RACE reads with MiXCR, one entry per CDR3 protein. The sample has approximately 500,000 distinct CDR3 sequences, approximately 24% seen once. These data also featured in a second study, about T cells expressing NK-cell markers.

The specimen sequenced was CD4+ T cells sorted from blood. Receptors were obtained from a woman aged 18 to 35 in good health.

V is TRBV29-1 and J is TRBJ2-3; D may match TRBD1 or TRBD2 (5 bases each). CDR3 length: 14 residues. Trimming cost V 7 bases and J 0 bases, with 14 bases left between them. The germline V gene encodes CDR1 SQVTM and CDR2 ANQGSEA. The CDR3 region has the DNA TGCAGCGCGACCCGGGACGAGAGCACAGATACGCAGTATTTT. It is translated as CSATRDESTDTQYF.

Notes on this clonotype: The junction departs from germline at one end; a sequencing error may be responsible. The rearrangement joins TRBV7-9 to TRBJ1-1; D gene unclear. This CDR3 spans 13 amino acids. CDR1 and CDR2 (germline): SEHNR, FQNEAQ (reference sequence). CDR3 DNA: TGTGCCAGCATCTTAGGCCTGAACACTGAAGCTTTCTTT. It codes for CASILGLNTEAFF. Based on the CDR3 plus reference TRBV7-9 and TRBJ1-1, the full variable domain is DTGVSQNPRHKITKRGQNVTFRCDPISEHNRLYWYRQTLGQGPEFLTYFQNEAQLEKSRLLSDRFSAERPKGSFSTLEIQRTEQGDSAMYLCASILGLNTEAFFGQGTRLTVV.

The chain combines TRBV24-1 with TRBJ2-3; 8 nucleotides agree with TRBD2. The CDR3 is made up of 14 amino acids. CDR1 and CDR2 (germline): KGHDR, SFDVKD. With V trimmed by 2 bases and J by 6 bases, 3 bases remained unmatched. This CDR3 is CATSDSRGDDTQYF. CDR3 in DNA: TGTGCCACCAGTGATTCGCGGGGGGATGATACGCAGTATTTT.

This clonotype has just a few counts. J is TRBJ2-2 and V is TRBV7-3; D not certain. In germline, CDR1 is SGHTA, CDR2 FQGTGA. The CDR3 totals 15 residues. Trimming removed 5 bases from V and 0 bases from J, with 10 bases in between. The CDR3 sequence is CASSPATANTGELFF. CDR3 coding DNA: TGTGCCAGCAGCCCTGCCACAGCGAACACCGGGGAGCTGTTTTTT.

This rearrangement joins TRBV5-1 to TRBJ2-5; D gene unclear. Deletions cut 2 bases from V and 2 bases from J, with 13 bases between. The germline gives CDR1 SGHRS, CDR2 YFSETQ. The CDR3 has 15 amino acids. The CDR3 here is CASSFNVGIQETQYF. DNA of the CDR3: TGCGCCAGCAGCTTTAACGTAGGCATTCAAGAGACCCAGTACTTC. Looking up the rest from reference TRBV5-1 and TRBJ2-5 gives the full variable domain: KAGVTQTPRYLIKTRGQQVTLSCSPISGHRSVSWYQQTPGQGLQFLFEYFSETQRNKGNFPGRFSGRQFSNSRSEMNVSTLELGDSALYLCASSFNVGIQETQYFGPGTRLLVL.

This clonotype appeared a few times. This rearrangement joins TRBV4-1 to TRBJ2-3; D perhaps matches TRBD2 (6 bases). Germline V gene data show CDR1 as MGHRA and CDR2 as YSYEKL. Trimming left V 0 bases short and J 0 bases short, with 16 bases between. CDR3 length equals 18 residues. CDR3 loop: CASSQDPGGYTSTDTQYF. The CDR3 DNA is TGCGCCAGCAGCCAAGATCCTGGGGGGTACACTAGCACAGATACGCAGTATTTT.

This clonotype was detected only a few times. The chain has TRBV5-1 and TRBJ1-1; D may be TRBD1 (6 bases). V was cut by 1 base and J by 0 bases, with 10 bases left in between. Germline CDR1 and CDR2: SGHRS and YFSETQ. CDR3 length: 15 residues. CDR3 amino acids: CASSLQRGVNTEAFF. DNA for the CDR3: TGCGCCAGCAGCTTGCAGAGGGGGGTGAACACTGAAGCTTTCTTT. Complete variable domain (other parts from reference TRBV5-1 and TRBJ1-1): KAGVTQTPRYLIKTRGQQVTLSCSPISGHRSVSWYQQTPGQGLQFLFEYFSETQRNKGNFPGRFSGRQFSNSRSEMNVSTLELGDSALYLCASSLQRGVNTEAFFGQGTRLTVV.

This chain's CDR3 is CASSQIGDRGYTF. The CDR3 coding sequence is TGCGCCAGCAGCCAAATAGGGGACCGCGGCTACACCTTC. The chain employs TRBV4-3 and TRBJ1-2; TRBD1 might be the D (5 bases). Germline-derived CDR1 and CDR2 are LGHNA and YSLEER. This CDR3 is built from 13 residues. Trimming shortened V by 2 bases and J by 8 bases, and 12 bases separated the two germline ends.

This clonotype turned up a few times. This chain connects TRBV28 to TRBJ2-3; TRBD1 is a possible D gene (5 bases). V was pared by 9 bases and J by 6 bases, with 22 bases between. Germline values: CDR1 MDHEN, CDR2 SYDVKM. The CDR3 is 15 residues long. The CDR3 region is CASNTLGAWKDTQYF. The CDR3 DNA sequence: TGTGCCAGTAACACCTTAGGGGCTTGGAAGGATACGCAGTATTTT. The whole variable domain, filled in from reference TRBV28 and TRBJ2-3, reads DVKVTQSSRYLVKRTGEKVFLECVQDMDHENMFWYRQDPGLGLRLIYFSYDVKMKEKGDIPEGYSVSREKKERFSLILESASTNQTSMYLCASNTLGAWKDTQYFGPGTRLTVL.

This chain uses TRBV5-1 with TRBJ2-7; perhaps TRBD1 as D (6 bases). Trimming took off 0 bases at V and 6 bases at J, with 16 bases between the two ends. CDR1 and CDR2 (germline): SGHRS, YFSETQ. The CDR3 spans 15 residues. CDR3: CASSLGGRDTREQYF. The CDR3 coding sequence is TGCGCCAGCAGCTTGGGGGGAAGGGACACGCGCGAGCAGTACTTC. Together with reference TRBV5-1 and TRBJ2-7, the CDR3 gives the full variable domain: KAGVTQTPRYLIKTRGQQVTLSCSPISGHRSVSWYQQTPGQGLQFLFEYFSETQRNKGNFPGRFSGRQFSNSRSEMNVSTLELGDSALYLCASSLGGRDTREQYFGPGTRLTVT.